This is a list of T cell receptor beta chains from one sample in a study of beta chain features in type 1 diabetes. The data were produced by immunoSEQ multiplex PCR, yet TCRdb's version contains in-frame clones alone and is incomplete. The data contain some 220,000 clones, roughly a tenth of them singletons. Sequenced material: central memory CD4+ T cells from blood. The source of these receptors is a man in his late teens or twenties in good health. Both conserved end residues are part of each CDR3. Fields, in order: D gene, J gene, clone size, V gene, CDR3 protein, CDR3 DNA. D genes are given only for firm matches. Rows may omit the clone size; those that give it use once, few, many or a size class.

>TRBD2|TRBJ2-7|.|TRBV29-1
CSVAPKAGGYEQYF
TGCAGCGTTGCCCCTAAGGCGGGAGGCTACGAGCAGTACTTC
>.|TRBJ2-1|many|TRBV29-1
CSVESDSYNEQFF
TGCAGCGTTGAATCCGACAGCTACAATGAGCAGTTCTTC
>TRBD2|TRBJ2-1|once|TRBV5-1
CASSLGLALYNEQFF
TGCGCCAGCAGCCTCGGACTAGCGCTATACAATGAGCAGTTCTTC
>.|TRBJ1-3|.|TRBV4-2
CASSRGLQGTSGNTIYF
TGTGCCAGCAGCCGAGGGCTCCAGGGCACCTCTGGAAACACCATATATTTT
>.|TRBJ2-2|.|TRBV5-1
CASSLGSGNTGELFF
TGCGCCAGCAGCTTGGGGAGTGGGAACACCGGGGAGCTGTTTTTT
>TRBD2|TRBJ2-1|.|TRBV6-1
CASSVAGLFF
TGTGCCAGCAGTGTAGCGGGTTTGTTCTTC
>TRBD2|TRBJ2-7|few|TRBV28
CASSSSSGSRSPYEQYF
TGTGCCAGCAGTTCGTCTAGCGGGAGCCGATCCCCCTACGAGCAGTACTTC
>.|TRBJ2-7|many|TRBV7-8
CASTINQGTYEQYF
TGTGCCAGCACCATCAACCAAGGTACCTACGAGCAGTACTTC
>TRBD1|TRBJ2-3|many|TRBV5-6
CARPGTESTDTQYF
TGTGCCAGACCCGGGACAGAAAGCACAGATACGCAGTATTTT
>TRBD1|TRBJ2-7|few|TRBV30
CAWSRDRSYEQYF
TGTGCCTGGAGTCGGGACAGATCCTACGAGCAGTACTTC
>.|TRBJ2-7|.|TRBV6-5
CASSYPERGNEQYF
TGTGCCAGCAGTTACCCGGAAAGGGGAAACGAGCAGTACTTC
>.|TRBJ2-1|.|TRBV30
CAWTPGVNEQFF
TGTGCCTGGACGCCCGGGGTAAATGAGCAGTTCTTC
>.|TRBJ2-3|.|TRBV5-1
CASSSRGGDTQYF
TGCGCCAGCAGCTCGCGGGGTGGAGATACGCAGTATTTT
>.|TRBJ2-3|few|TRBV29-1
CSVEWGRTYLVSDTQYF
TGCAGCGTTGAATGGGGCAGGACTTACCTGGTATCGGATACGCAGTATTTT
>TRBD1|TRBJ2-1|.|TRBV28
CAIHAYRGSEQFF
TGTGCCATCCACGCCTACAGGGGCAGTGAGCAGTTCTTC
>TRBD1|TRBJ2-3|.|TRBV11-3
CASSLRQGVTDTQYF
TGTGCCAGCAGCCTGAGACAGGGGGTAACAGATACGCAGTATTTT
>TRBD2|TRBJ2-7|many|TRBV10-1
CASSPAGGLYEQYF
TGCGCCAGCAGCCCAGCGGGAGGGCTTTACGAGCAGTACTTC
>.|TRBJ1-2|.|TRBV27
CASSPAKLALNYGYTF
TGTGCCAGCAGCCCAGCCAAACTGGCCCTCAACTATGGCTACACCTTC
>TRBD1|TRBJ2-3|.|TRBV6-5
CASRRDTGADTQYF
TGTGCCAGCAGAAGAGACACAGGGGCCGATACGCAGTATTTT
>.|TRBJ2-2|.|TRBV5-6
CASSLQGSTGELFF
TGTGCCAGCAGCTTGCAGGGGTCCACCGGGGAGCTGTTTTTT
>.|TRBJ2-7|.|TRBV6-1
CASSEAAVLSRYF
TGTGCCAGCAGTGAAGCCGCAGTTTTGAGTCGGTACTTC
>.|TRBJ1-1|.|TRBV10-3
CAIRGGTEAFF
TGTGCCATCAGGGGGGGCACTGAAGCTTTCTTT
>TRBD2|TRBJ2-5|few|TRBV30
CAWSRGLAQETQYF
TGTGCCTGGAGTAGGGGACTAGCGCAAGAGACCCAGTACTTC
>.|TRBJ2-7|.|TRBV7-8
CASTTTYEQYF
TGTGCCAGCACCACCACATACGAGCAGTACTTC
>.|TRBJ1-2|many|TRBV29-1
CSVETVNYGYTF
TGCAGCGTAGAGACAGTTAACTATGGCTACACCTTC